A single T cell receptor (beta chain) is shown here with its context. TCRdb's table, derived via immunoSEQ multiplex PCR, lists solely in-frame clones and lacks some. The sample yields some 50,000 clones, approximately 90% seen once. This CDR3 region has 13 residues. The germline gives CDR1 SNHLY, CDR2 FYNNEI. V lost 6 bases and J lost 2, with 10 bases in between. The sample originates from a study of blood T cell repertoires in COVID-19. The rearrangement links TRBV2 to TRBJ1-1; D might be TRBD1 (5 bases). This sequence originates from a man aged 35 to 55 with active COVID-19. Sequencing was done on a sample of peripheral blood. The CDR3 DNA sequence: TGTGCCAGCAGAGGGGAAGCCAACACTGAAGCTTTCTTT. It translates to CASRGEANTEAFF.